The source of this TCR beta chain is a study of cytomegalovirus exposure and HLA in healthy donors. Study-level findings and limits: Most observed TCR sequences were rare, whereas some public TCRs were detected in many donors.

With regard to this clone: Its cognate antigen is unknown.

The CDR3 is 12 amino acids. Germline CDR1 is GTSNPN and CDR2 is SVGIG (reference sequence). Trimming left V 3 bases short and J 5 bases short, with 10 bases between. In the PCR, 60 Vbeta and 13 Jbeta primers were used. Sequencing was performed with immunoSEQ multiplex PCR; in TCRdb, only in-frame clones are kept and a portion is missing. The table lists more than 130,000 clones, 76% of them singletons, with approximately 4% in the top ten. J is TRBJ1-1 and V is TRBV30; D uncertain. The sequence was collected from a young man in good health and CMV-seronegative. Sequencing used PBMCs. The CDR3: CAWREEGTEAFF. CDR3 bases: TGTGCCTGGAGGGAGGAAGGGACTGAAGCTTTCTTT.